This TCR beta chain was identified in a study of human T cells and chemical hapten exposure. Across the whole study: Patients, chiefly female, had alopecia areata, totalis or universalis.

TCRdb redid the calling of the RACE reads with MiXCR, one entry per CDR3 protein. The sample yields tens of thousands of distinct CDR3 sequences, around 7% seen once. The time point denotes: patch test 1, 2 weeks after DPC sensitization. The sample's treatment: therapeutic diphenylcyclopropenone sensitization with weekly scalp DPC. Specimen: whole blood, collected in connection with sensitization to the hapten diphenylcyclopropenone (DPC). The origin of this receptor is a woman aged 25 to 39 with alopecia areata. Some clones in this sample may be carry-over from other donors' samples.

DNA of the CDR3: TGCAGTGCTCGCAACCCAGGGGGGTCCGGGGAGCTGTTTTTT. Translation gives CSARNPGGSGELFF. The genes are TRBV20-1 and TRBJ2-2, with a weak D call TRBD1 (7 bases). CDR1 and CDR2 from the germline V gene are DFQATT and SNEGSKA (reference sequence). Trimming took off 5 bases at V and 6 bases at J, with 16 bases between the two ends. The CDR3 is made up of 14 amino acids.